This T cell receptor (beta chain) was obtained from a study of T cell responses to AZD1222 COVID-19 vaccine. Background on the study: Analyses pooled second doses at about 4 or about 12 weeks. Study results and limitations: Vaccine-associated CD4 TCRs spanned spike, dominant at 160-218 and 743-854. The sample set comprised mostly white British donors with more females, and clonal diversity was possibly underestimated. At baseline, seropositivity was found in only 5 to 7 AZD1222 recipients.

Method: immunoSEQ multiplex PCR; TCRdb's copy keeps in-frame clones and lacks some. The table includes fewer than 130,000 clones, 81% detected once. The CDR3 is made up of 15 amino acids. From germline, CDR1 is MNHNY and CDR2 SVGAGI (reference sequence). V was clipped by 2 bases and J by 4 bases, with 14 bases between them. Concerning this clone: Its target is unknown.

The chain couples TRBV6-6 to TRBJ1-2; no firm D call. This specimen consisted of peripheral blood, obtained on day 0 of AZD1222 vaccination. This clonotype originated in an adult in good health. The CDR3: CASSYAGIGGYGYTF. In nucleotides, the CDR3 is TGTGCCAGCAGTTACGCCGGGATAGGAGGCTATGGCTACACCTTC.